Each of the 21 T cell receptor beta chains below was sequenced from the same sample in a study of cytomegalovirus exposure and HLA in healthy donors. The PCR had 60 Vbeta and 13 Jbeta primers. TCRdb's table, derived via immunoSEQ multiplex PCR, lists solely in-frame clones and lacks some. The repertoire includes 160,000 or so clones, roughly 82% of them detected once, and roughly a tenth sits in the top ten. Sequencing used PBMCs. Source of these receptors: a man aged 50 to 60 in good health and CMV-seropositive.

The CDR3 sequence: CASPSSTGELFF. The CDR3 nucleotides read TGCGCCAGCCCCAGTTCAACCGGGGAGCTGTTTTTT. The chain combines TRBV5-1 with TRBJ2-2; D uncertain. The CDR3 contains 12 residues. Germline V gene lookup returns CDR1 SGHRS and CDR2 YFSETQ. Trimming left V 7 bases short and J 5 bases short, with 9 bases between.

The rearrangement joins TRBV5-6 to TRBJ1-3; D perhaps matches TRBD1 (5 bases). Trimming took off 3 bases at V and 1 base at J, with 14 bases between the two ends. From germline, CDR1 is SGHDT and CDR2 YYEEEE. The CDR3 is 16 residues long. As DNA, the CDR3 is TGTGCCAGCAGCTCTGGGGGGAACCTTTCTGGAAACACCATATATTTT. Its protein is CASSSGGNLSGNTIYF.

This chain joins TRBV4-3 and TRBJ2-7, with D possibly being TRBD1 (6 bases). Germline V gives CDR1 LGHNA, CDR2 YSLEER. There are 15 residues in the CDR3. The V and J ends lost 1 base and 2 bases respectively, with 12 bases between them. Here the CDR3 reads CASSQGPGQPYEQYF. CDR3 in DNA: TGCGCCAGCAGCCAAGGCCCAGGACAGCCCTACGAGCAGTACTTC.

This rearrangement joins TRBV29-1 to TRBJ1-1, with TRBD1 matching over 9 bases. The CDR3 consists of 13 residues. V lost 4 bases and J lost 6; bases outside the gene matches: 6. Germline CDR1 is SQVTM and CDR2 is ANQGSEA. The CDR3 DNA sequence: TGCAGCGTTGTCGCGGGACAGGGTTCTGAAGCTTTCTTT. This gives the protein CSVVAGQGSEAFF.

The V call is TRBV6-1, the J call TRBJ2-5; TRBD2 matches 13 bases. V gave up 0 bases and J gave up 6 bases; unmatched junction bases: 4. Germline CDR1 reads MNHNS; CDR2 reads SASEGT. This CDR3 spans 16 amino acids. This chain's CDR3 is CASSEARTSGRQTQYF. CDR3 nucleotides: TGTGCCAGCAGTGAAGCGAGGACTAGCGGGAGACAGACCCAGTACTTC.

This clone came up once. This chain joins TRBV7-2 and TRBJ2-2, with D hard to call. The V gene's germline CDR1 is SGHTA and CDR2 FQGNSA. V was shortened by 5 bases and J by 6 bases, with 10 bases between the two germline ends. CDR3 size: 13 residues. The CDR3: CASSLLAAGELFF. CDR3 bases: TGTGCCAGCAGCCTCCTGGCAGCCGGGGAGCTGTTTTTT. Filled out from reference TRBV7-2 and TRBJ2-2, the complete variable domain reads GAGVSQSPSNKVTEKGKDVELRCDPISGHTALYWYRQSLGQGLEFLIYFQGNSAPDKSGLPSDRFSAERTGGSVSTLTIQRTQQEDSAVYLCASSLLAAGELFFGEGSRLTVL.

The chain uses TRBV6-1 and TRBJ1-3; D is possibly TRBD1 (6 bases). This CDR3 region has 15 residues. Trimming took 5 bases from V and 0 from J, leaving 11 bases between them. CDR1 is MNHNS and CDR2 is SASEGT in the germline V gene. DNA of the CDR3: TGTGCCAGCAGTACAGACAGGTTCTCTGGAAACACCATATATTTT. Translated, it gives CASSTDRFSGNTIYF.

The chain links TRBV7-2 to TRBJ2-7; TRBD1 matches at 9 bases. The V and J ends lost 4 bases and 5 bases, in that order; junction bases with no gene match: 3. Germline V gene data show CDR1 as SGHTA and CDR2 as FQGNSA. The CDR3 spans 13 residues. The CDR3 sequence: CASSSGQGNEQYF. In DNA form, the CDR3 reads TGTGCCAGCAGCTCCGGACAGGGGAACGAGCAGTACTTC.

The V and J genes are TRBV5-1 and TRBJ2-5, with TRBD1 as a possible D gene (6 bases). Trimming removed 3 bases from V and 0 bases from J, with 15 bases in between. This CDR3 region has 16 residues. Germline V gives CDR1 SGHRS, CDR2 YFSETQ. Here the CDR3 DNA reads TGCGCCAGCAGCTGGCCTAGGGACAATTACCAAGAGACCCAGTACTTC. Encoded protein: CASSWPRDNYQETQYF. Full variable domain (remainder filled in from reference TRBV5-1 and TRBJ2-5): KAGVTQTPRYLIKTRGQQVTLSCSPISGHRSVSWYQQTPGQGLQFLFEYFSETQRNKGNFPGRFSGRQFSNSRSEMNVSTLELGDSALYLCASSWPRDNYQETQYFGPGTRLLVL.

This clone has only one observation. The chain employs TRBV4-3 and TRBJ1-1; no firm D call. CDR3 size: 13 residues. CDR1 and CDR2 from the germline V gene are LGHNA and YSLEER. Trimming removed 2 bases at V and 4 bases at J, with 8 bases between. CDR3 in amino acids: CASSQSRGTEAFF. The CDR3 nucleotides read TGCGCCAGCAGCCAATCACGGGGCACTGAAGCTTTCTTT.

The V gene is TRBV18, the J gene TRBJ2-1, with 7 bases identical to TRBD2. This CDR3 has 15 residues. V trimming: 2 bases; J trimming: 2 bases; junction bases outside the gene matches: 3. CDR1 is KGHSH and CDR2 is LQKENI in the germline V gene. Here the CDR3 DNA reads TGTGCCAGCTCACCAGGGGCGGGAGCCTACAATGAGCAGTTCTTC. It translates to CASSPGAGAYNEQFF.

The chain carries TRBV14 and TRBJ2-1; 12 nucleotides line up with TRBD2. CDR1 and CDR2 (germline): SGHDN, FVKESK. The CDR3 length is 16 residues. V shed 3 bases, J shed 7 bases, and the junction held 7 bases outside the gene matches. CDR3 protein: CASSQSSGGARNEQFF. The CDR3 region has the DNA TGTGCCAGCAGCCAGTCTAGCGGGGGGGCGCGTAATGAGCAGTTCTTC. The full variable domain, rest sourced from reference TRBV14 and TRBJ2-1, is EAGVTQFPSHSVIEKGQTVTLRCDPISGHDNLYWYRRVMGKEIKFLLHFVKESKQDESGMPNNRFLAERTGGTYSTLKVQPAELEDSGVYFCASSQSSGGARNEQFFGPGTRLTVL.

The chain uses TRBV7-2 and TRBJ2-1, with a weak D call TRBD1 (5 bases). Germline-derived CDR1 and CDR2 are SGHTA and FQGNSA. V lost 7 bases to trimming and J lost 0 bases, with 13 bases between them. This CDR3 is built from 15 residues. The CDR3: CASTPFDSSYNEQFF. The CDR3 DNA is TGTGCCAGCACCCCCTTTGACAGCTCCTACAATGAGCAGTTCTTC.

This clone occurred once. The chain recombines TRBV28 with TRBJ1-2, with 10 bases fitting TRBD1. This CDR3 region has 15 residues. CDR1 MDHEN and CDR2 SYDVKM come from the germline V gene. The V gene end was trimmed by 2 bases and the J gene end by 7 bases; junction bases not matched to a gene: 7. The CDR3 sequence: CASSLIDRGRGGYTF. The DNA for the CDR3 is TGTGCCAGCAGTTTAATAGACAGGGGGCGGGGTGGCTACACCTTC.

V usage is TRBV29-1 and J usage is TRBJ1-1; D unclear. This CDR3 is 17 amino acids long. Germline V CDR1 and CDR2: SQVTM, ANQGSEA. The V and J ends lost 7 bases and 3 bases respectively, with 27 bases between them. DNA for the CDR3: TGCAGCGCCGCGGTGGCCCCCGAAGGCCGAGCTGACACTGAAGCTTTCTTT. The encoded protein is CSAAVAPEGRADTEAFF.

This clone occurred a few times. The CDR3 is CASSPPGAATYEQYF. CDR3 nucleotides: TGTGCCAGCAGCCCCCCAGGAGCGGCTACCTACGAGCAGTACTTC. The chain has TRBV9 and TRBJ2-7; the D gene is possibly TRBD2 (5 bases). The CDR3 consists of 15 residues. The V and J ends lost 4 bases and 2 bases respectively, with 16 bases between them. CDR1 is SGDLS and CDR2 is YYNGEE in the germline V gene.

The gene calls are TRBV10-3 and TRBJ2-5; a weak D match, TRBD2 (5 bases). Trimming stripped 2 bases from V and 2 bases from J, with 12 bases between. Germline CDR1 ENHRY, CDR2 SYGVKD. The CDR3 has 15 amino acids. In nucleotides, the CDR3 is TGTGCCATCAGTGAGGCCGACGGACTGCAAGAGACCCAGTACTTC. This gives the protein CAISEADGLQETQYF.

This sequence joins TRBV5-8 and TRBJ2-3; 7 bases align to TRBD2. V was pared by 0 bases and J by 11 bases, with 6 bases of the junction left unmatched. The CDR3 sequence is 13 residues long. Germline V CDR1 and CDR2: SGHTS, YDEGEE. The CDR3 DNA follows: TGTGCCAGCAGCTTGGCCCCCGGCGGGGGGCAGTATTTT. It codes for CASSLAPGGGQYF.

This clone was observed a few times. The chain joins TRBV5-1 to TRBJ1-1, with 8 bases identical to TRBD1. V shed 0 bases and J 1 base; nucleotides not matched to a gene: 5. This CDR3 is 16 amino acids long. Germline V CDR1 and CDR2: SGHRS, YFSETQ. The CDR3 coding sequence is TGCGCCAGCAGCTTGGAAGGGACAGGAGAGAACACTGAAGCTTTCTTT. This translates into CASSLEGTGENTEAFF.

V and J are TRBV6-6 and TRBJ1-3; perhaps TRBD1 as D (6 bases). Trimming removed 0 bases from V and 4 bases from J, with 10 bases in between. The CDR3 is made up of 15 amino acids. In germline, CDR1 is MNHNY, CDR2 SVGAGI (reference sequence). CDR3 DNA: TGTGCCAGCAGTTACTCGGCGGGGGGCGGAAACACCATATATTTT. Its protein is CASSYSAGGGNTIYF.

This chain uses TRBV28 with TRBJ1-1, with no clear D. Germline V CDR1 and CDR2: MDHEN, SYDVKM. The CDR3 covers 12 residues. V lost 5 bases, J lost 5 bases, and 9 bases lay in between. The CDR3 DNA is TGTGCCAGCAGTCTATTGAGGACTGAAGCTTTCTTT. It specifies CASSLLRTEAFF.